This entry features one T cell receptor beta chain sequence. This sample stems from a study of blood T cell repertoires in COVID-19. V trimming: 6 bases; J trimming: 8 bases; junction bases outside the gene matches: 14. Germline V gene lookup returns CDR1 MDHEN and CDR2 SYDVKM. The CDR3 consists of 16 residues. Per the authors' pipeline: Amplification from reference gene primers served as the basis for estimated nucleated cell counts. Data came from immunoSEQ multiplex PCR; TCRdb stores just in-frame clones and leaves some out. The V and J calls and the clone size are those of that table, but D and trimming were determined from the DNA. The table lists 20,000 or so clones, 86% of them singletons.

The sample comprised peripheral blood. The receptor was isolated from a woman of 80 years or more with active or convalescent COVID-19. V is TRBV28 and J is TRBJ2-1; 9 nucleotides match TRBD1. In DNA, the CDR3 is TGTGCCAGCAGGGGCCGCCGGGACAGGGCCTTCCATGAGCAGTTCTTC. This sequence encodes CASRGRRDRAFHEQFF.